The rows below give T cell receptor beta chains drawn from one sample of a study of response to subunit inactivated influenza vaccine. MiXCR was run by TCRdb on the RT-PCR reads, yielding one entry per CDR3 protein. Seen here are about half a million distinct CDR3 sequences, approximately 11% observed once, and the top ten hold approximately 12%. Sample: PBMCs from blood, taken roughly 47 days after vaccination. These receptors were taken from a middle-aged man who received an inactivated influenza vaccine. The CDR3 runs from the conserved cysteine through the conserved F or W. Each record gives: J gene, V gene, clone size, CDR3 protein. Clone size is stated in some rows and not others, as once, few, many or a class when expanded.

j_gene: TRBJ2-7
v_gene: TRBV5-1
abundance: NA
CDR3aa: CASSWVAGVSYEQYF

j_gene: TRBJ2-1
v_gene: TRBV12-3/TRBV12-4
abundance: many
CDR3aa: CASSLTAGGPVVNEQFF

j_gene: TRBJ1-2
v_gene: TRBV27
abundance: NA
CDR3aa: CASRPGQHYGYTF

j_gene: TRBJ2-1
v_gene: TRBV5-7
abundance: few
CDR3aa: CASSLSLAGIEQFF

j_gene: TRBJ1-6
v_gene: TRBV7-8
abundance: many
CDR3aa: CASSWRRTGDSPLHF

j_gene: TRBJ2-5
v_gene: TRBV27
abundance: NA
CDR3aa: CASSPDRDGRGTQYF

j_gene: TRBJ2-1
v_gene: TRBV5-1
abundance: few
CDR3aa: CASSLAGEERNEQFF

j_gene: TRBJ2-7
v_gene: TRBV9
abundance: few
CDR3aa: CASSISGGRASEQYF

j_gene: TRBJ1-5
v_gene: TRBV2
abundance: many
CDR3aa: CASSVSRDQPQHF

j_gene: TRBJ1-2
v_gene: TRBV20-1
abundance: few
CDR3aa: CSAHDRANGYTF

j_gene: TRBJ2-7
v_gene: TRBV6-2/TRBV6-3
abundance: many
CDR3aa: CATTDGSGSRSEQYF

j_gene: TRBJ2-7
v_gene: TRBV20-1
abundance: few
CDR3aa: CSARPQMDEQYF

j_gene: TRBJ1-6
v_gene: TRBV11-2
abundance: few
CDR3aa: CASRRTGGTSPLHF

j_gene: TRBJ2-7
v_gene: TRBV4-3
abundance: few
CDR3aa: CASSQATGGFAYEQYF

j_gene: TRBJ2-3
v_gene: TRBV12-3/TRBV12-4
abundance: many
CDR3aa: CASSPRLAGVTDTQYF

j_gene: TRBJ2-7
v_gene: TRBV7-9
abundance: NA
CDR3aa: CASSARTSGTYEQYF

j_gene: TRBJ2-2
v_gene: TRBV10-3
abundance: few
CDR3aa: CAIRTRSGTGELFF

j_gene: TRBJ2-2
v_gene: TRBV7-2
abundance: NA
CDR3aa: CASSLSGQGELFF

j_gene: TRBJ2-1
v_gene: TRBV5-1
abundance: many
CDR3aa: CASSLLGTSGLNNEQFF

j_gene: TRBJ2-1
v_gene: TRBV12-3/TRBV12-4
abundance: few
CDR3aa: CASRSRDRGQRTSLHEQFF

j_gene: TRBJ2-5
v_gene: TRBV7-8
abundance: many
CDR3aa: CASSLGTAQYF

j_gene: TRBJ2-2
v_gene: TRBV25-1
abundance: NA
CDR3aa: CASSAGTSRRSELFF

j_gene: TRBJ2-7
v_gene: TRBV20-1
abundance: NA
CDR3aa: CSAKRDSSYKQYF

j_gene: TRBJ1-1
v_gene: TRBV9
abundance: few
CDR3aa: CASSVEGTGSGTEAFF

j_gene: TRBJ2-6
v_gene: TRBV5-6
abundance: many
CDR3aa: CASSWTSGTSGANVLTF

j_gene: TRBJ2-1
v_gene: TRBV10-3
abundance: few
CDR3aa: CAISESLAANEQFF

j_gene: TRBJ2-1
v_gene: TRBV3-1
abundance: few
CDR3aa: CASSQMGGLEQFF

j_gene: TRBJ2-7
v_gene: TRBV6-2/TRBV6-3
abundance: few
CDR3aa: CASSWLAGEPKGLYEQYF

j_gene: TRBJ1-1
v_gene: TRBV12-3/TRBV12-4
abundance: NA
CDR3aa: CASSLGRGRWDTEAFF

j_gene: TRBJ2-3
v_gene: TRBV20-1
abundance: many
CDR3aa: CSAREAGATDTQYF

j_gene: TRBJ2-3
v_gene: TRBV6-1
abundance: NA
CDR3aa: CASRKRGVGTDTQYF

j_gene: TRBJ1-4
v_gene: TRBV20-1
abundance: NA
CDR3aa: CSAERMTAGEKLFF

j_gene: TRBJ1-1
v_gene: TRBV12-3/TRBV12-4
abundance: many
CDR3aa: CASSTGGTGPAFF

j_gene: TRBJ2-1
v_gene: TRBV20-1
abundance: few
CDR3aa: CSAPLAGSSYNEQFF

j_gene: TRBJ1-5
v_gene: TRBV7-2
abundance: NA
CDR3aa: CASSPDSTQPQHF

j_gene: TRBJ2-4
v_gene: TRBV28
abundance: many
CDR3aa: CASSLGSYLAKNIQYF

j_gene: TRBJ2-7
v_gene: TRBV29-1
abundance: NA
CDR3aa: CSVEDRTERAYEQYF

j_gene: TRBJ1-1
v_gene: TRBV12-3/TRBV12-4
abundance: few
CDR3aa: CASSFWGDTEAFF

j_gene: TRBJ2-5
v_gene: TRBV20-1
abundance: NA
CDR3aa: CSATARLAGTQETQYF

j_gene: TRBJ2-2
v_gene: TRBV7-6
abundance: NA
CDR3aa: CASSSLSGGVIGELFF

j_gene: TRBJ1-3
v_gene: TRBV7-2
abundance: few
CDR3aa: CASSFSGSGNTIYF

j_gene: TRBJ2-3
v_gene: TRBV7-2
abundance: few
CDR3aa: CASSPPYGASDTDTQYF

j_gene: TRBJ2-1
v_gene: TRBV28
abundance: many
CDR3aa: CASRGLNYNEQFF

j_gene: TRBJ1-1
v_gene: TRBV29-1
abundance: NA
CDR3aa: CSVVFPELHTEAFF

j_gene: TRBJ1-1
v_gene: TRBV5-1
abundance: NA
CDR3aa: CASSGRTARNTEAFF

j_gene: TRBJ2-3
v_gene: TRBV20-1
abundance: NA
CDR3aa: CSARLVDTQYF

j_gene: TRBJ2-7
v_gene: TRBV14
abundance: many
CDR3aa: CASSQARYEQYF

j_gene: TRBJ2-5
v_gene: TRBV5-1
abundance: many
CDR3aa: CASSLAEETQYF

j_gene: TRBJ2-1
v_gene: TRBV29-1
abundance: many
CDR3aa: CSVVRTGVTGEQFF

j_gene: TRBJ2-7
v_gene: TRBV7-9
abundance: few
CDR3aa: CASSRMGQDYYEQYF

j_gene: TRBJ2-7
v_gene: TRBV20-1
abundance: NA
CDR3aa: CSASGLDTNQYF

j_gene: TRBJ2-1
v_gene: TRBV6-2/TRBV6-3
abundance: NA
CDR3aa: CASSPPGQDLYNEQFF

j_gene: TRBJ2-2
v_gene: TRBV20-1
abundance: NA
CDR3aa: CSARDGTTITGELFF

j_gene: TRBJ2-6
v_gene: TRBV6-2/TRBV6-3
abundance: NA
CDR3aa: CASSYSTTGDAGANVLTF

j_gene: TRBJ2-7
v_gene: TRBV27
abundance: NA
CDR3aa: CASTQLGGAYEQYF

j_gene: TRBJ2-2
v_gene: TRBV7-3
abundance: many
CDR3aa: CASSLRTSGSVSGELFF

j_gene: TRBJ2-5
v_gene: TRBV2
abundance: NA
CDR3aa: CASSERLAQYF

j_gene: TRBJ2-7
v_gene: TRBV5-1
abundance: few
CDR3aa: CASSLPLTGTYEQYF

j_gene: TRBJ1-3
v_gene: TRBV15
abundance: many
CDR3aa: CATSKDSGLPSGNTIYF

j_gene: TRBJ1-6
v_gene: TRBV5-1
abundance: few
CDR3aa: CASSTDSFYNSPLHF